These 31 T cell receptor beta chains originate from one sample sequenced in a study of regulatory T cells in long-lasting Graves disease. Sample time point: persistent/refractory GD, antithyroid drugs over 5 years with positive TRAb. Researchers made the TCR library from RNA that was extracted from PBMCs. Building of the TCR beta libraries involved iRepertoire HTBI primers and Arm-PCR of CDR3 regions. TCRdb re-called the multiplex PCR reads through MiXCR, storing one row per CDR3 protein. The data contain hundreds of thousands of distinct CDR3 sequences, under 25% of them singletons. The material sequenced was peripheral blood mononuclear cells (PBMCs), taken when the disease was refractory, from a patient treated with antithyroid drugs. The receptors shown here come from a female donor with Graves disease.

This clonotype was recorded many times. The chain uses TRBV3-1 and TRBJ2-7, with D unresolved. The germline gives CDR1 LGHDT, CDR2 YNNKEL (reference sequence). The CDR3 has 16 residues. V shed 10 bases and J shed 0 bases, with 22 bases lying between them. The CDR3 is CATSEKPIWYSYEQYF. In DNA form, the CDR3 reads TGTGCCACCTCGGAAAAACCAATTTGGTACTCCTACGAGCAGTACTTC.

The table lists this clonotype with many counts. The V gene is TRBV12-3 or TRBV12-4, the J gene TRBJ1-1; TRBD1 agrees at 10 bases. The CDR3 consists of 13 residues. V lost 7 bases, J lost 5 bases, and 4 bases stayed unmatched. In DNA, the CDR3 is TGTGCCAGCACAGGACAGGGGGGTACTGAAGCTTTCTTT. As protein: CASTGQGGTEAFF.

This rearrangement joins TRBV9 to TRBJ2-5, with unresolved D. This CDR3 contains 14 residues. In germline, CDR1 is SGDLS, CDR2 YYNGEE. Trimming cost V 2 bases and J 5 bases, with 13 bases left between them. CDR3 sequence reads: CASSVADFGETQYF. CDR3 DNA sequence: TGTGCCAGCAGCGTGGCAGACTTTGGGGAGACCCAGTACTTC. The entire variable domain, with the rest obtained from reference TRBV9 and TRBJ2-5, is as follows: DSGVTQTPKHLITATGQRVTLRCSPRSGDLSVYWYQQSLDQGLQFLIQYYNGEERAKGNILERFSAQQFPDLHSELNLSSLELGDSALYFCASSVADFGETQYFGPGTRLLVL.

This clonotype was detected ten times or more. The chain uses TRBV2 and TRBJ2-7, with D tentatively TRBD2 (5 bases). Germline CDR1 SNHLY, CDR2 FYNNEI. CDR3 size: 13 residues. With 4 bases removed from V and 1 base from J, the gap between germline ends came to 8 bases. The CDR3 protein is CASSGGRSYEQYF. CDR3 DNA sequence: TGTGCCAGCAGTGGTGGGAGATCCTACGAGCAGTACTTC.

The chain is built from TRBV7-2 and TRBJ2-5; the D is unclear. Germline V gives CDR1 SGHTA, CDR2 FQGNSA. Trimming removed 10 bases from V and 1 base from J, with 13 bases in between. This CDR3 is 13 amino acids long. The CDR3 protein is CATQRSSQETQYF. The CDR3 nucleotides read TGTGCCACCCAACGTAGCTCCCAAGAGACCCAGTACTTC.

The rearrangement links TRBV6-1 to TRBJ2-2, with no clear D. Trimming took off 6 bases at V and 7 bases at J, with 9 bases between the two ends. Looked up from germline, CDR1 is MNHNS and CDR2 is SASEGT. The CDR3 extends over 12 amino acids. CDR3: CASSLRIGELFF. The DNA for the CDR3 is TGTGCCAGCAGCCTCAGGATCGGGGAGCTGTTTTTT.

Ten or more counts support this clonotype. CDR3 coding DNA: TGTGCCAGCAAAACCCGGGGACTGATCAACACTGAAGCTTTCTTT. Translated, it gives CASKTRGLINTEAFF. The chain links TRBV28 to TRBJ1-1; D possibly corresponds to TRBD1 (5 bases). There are 15 residues in the CDR3. Per germline, CDR1 MDHEN and CDR2 SYDVKM. Trimming left V 7 bases short and J 2 bases short, with 17 bases between.

In its sample, this clonotype was seen a few times. This sequence joins TRBV7-9 and TRBJ2-7; 8 bases agree with TRBD2. The junction had 18 bases not matched to a gene; V was cut back by 4 bases and J by 1 base. Germline values: CDR1 SEHNR, CDR2 FQNEAQ (reference sequence). This CDR3 comprises 19 residues. DNA of the CDR3: TGTGCCAGCAGCTCCTTTAGGGAGGTGAGCGGGAGTAGGTCCTACGAGCAGTACTTC. It yields the protein CASSSFREVSGSRSYEQYF.

This clonotype was seen only a few times. This chain joins TRBV7-6 and TRBJ1-1; TRBD1 is a possible D gene (6 bases). Trimming took 0 bases from V and 1 from J, leaving 12 bases between them. CDR3 length: 16 amino acids. CDR1 SGHVS and CDR2 FNYEAQ come from the germline V gene. The CDR3 loop is CASSLAAGRGNTEAFF. The DNA for the CDR3 is TGTGCCAGCAGCTTAGCAGCTGGCAGGGGGAACACTGAAGCTTTCTTT. Full variable domain (remainder filled in from reference TRBV7-6 and TRBJ1-1): GAGVSQSPRYKVTKRGQDVALRCDPISGHVSLYWYRQALGQGPEFLTYFNYEAQQDKSGLPNDRFSAERPEGSISTLTIQRTEQRDSAMYRCASSLAAGRGNTEAFFGQGTRLTVV.

This clonotype showed up just a few times. The chain recombines TRBV13 with TRBJ1-1; D ambiguous. Germline loops: CDR1 PRHDT, CDR2 FYEKMQ (reference sequence). Trimming stripped 6 bases from V and 0 bases from J, with 11 bases between. This CDR3 comprises 14 residues. CDR3 region: CASSPSRVNTEAFF. The CDR3 region has the DNA TGTGCCAGCAGTCCAAGCCGGGTGAACACTGAAGCTTTCTTT.

The chain carries TRBV14 and TRBJ1-1; 8 bases are a match to TRBD1. The germline V gene encodes CDR1 SGHDN and CDR2 FVKESK. This CDR3 has 14 amino acids. V gave up 3 bases and J gave up 5 bases; unmatched junction bases: 5. For the CDR3, the DNA is TGTGCCAGCAGCCATACAGGGGGGTTTACTGAAGCTTTCTTT. Protein product: CASSHTGGFTEAFF.

The chain has TRBV5-1 and TRBJ2-7; 10 positions agree with TRBD1. This CDR3 has 15 amino acids. V was clipped by 4 bases and J by 7 bases; unmatched bases: 11. Germline lookup yields CDR1 SGHRS and CDR2 YFSETQ. CDR3 amino acids: CASSPAGTGAWEQYF. CDR3 nucleotide sequence: TGCGCCAGCAGCCCGGCCGGGACAGGGGCATGGGAGCAGTACTTC.

The chain is built from TRBV20-1 and TRBJ2-7; D is uncertain. The CDR3 runs 13 residues. With 7 bases removed from V and 0 bases from J, the gap between germline ends came to 13 bases. The germline V gene has CDR1 DFQATT and CDR2 SNEGSKA (reference sequence). The DNA for the CDR3 is TGCAGTGTTCCGGACCCAGCCTCCTACGAGCAGTACTTC. This gives the protein CSVPDPASYEQYF.

The chain carries TRBV28 and TRBJ2-2, with 8 bases fitting TRBD1. The germline gives CDR1 MDHEN, CDR2 SYDVKM. This CDR3 region has 14 residues. V dropped 6 bases and J dropped 3; count of bases not matched to a gene: 3. The CDR3 protein is CASSRDRYTGELFF. The CDR3, as DNA: TGTGCCAGCAGCCGGGACAGGTACACCGGGGAGCTGTTTTTT.

This clonotype was found a few times. V usage is TRBV3-1 and J usage is TRBJ2-7, with TRBD1 matching 9 bases. Per germline, CDR1 LGHDT and CDR2 YNNKEL (reference sequence). V lost 4 bases, J lost 5 bases, and 15 bases stayed unmatched. CDR3 length equals 17 residues. CDR3 DNA: TGTGCCAGCAGCCTGGTTTCTCGCGGACAGGGGAGCGACGAGCAGTACTTC. Translation: CASSLVSRGQGSDEQYF.

Comments on this clonotype: Sequence at one end of the junction differs from germline and may be a read error. The chain links TRBV18 to TRBJ2-4, with unresolved D. Germline V lookup: CDR1 KGHSH, CDR2 LQKENI. The CDR3 covers 13 residues. CDR3 coding DNA: TGTGCCAGCTCGACCGGGCCTGAAAACACTCAGTACTTC. Translated: CASSTGPENTQYF.

The table lists this clonotype with many counts. V gene TRBV7-2 combines with J gene TRBJ2-7; 8 bases align to TRBD2. The V segment lost 5 bases and the J segment 5 bases; nucleotides outside the gene matches: 8. Germline V gives CDR1 SGHTA, CDR2 FQGNSA. The CDR3 has 14 residues. The CDR3 DNA follows: TGTGCCAGCAGCCGCGGGGGGAGCGGCAACGAGCAGTACTTC. Protein product: CASSRGGSGNEQYF.

This clonotype was counted only a few times. This chain joins TRBV7-3 and TRBJ2-2, with 8 bases fitting TRBD2. The J segment lost 6 bases and the V segment lost 2 bases, leaving 5 bases of the junction unmatched. This CDR3 has 15 amino acids. Per germline, CDR1 SGHTA and CDR2 FQGTGA. CDR3 sequence reads: CASSLGAGGAGELFF. DNA of the CDR3: TGTGCCAGCAGCTTAGGGGCGGGAGGCGCCGGGGAGCTGTTTTTT.

This clonotype was observed a few times. The rearrangement joins TRBV27 to TRBJ2-7; D is perhaps TRBD1 (5 bases). CDR1 and CDR2 from the germline V gene are MNHEY and SMNVEV (reference sequence). V lost 0 bases and J lost 3, with 9 bases in between. There are 14 residues in the CDR3. The chain's CDR3 is CASSLSRDNYEQYF. In DNA, the CDR3 is TGTGCCAGCAGTTTATCCAGGGATAACTACGAGCAGTACTTC.

The chain carries TRBV6-5 and TRBJ1-5; D call uncertain. V lost 0 bases to trimming and J lost 0 bases, with 9 bases between them. CDR3 size: 16 residues. Per germline, CDR1 MNHEY and CDR2 SVGAGI. The chain's CDR3 is CASSYSRPYSNQPQHF. CDR3 in DNA: TGTGCCAGCAGTTACTCGCGGCCCTATAGCAATCAGCCCCAGCATTTT.

As concerns this clonotype: Compared with germline, one end of the junction differs, possibly owing to a read error. The genes are TRBV28 and TRBJ1-4, with D maybe TRBD1 (5 bases). The CDR3 sequence is 15 residues long. Germline V gene sequence: CDR1 MDHEN, CDR2 SYDVKM. In nucleotides, the CDR3 is TGTGCCAGCAGTCCAGCGGGGAGGGGAAATGAAACACTGTTTTTT. Protein sequence: CASSPAGRGNETLFF. The complete variable domain, with remaining parts taken from reference TRBV28 and TRBJ1-4, reads DVKVTQSSRYLVKRTGEKVFLECVQDMDHENMFWYRQDPGLGLRLIYFSYDVKMKEKGDIPEGYSVSREKKERFSLILESASTNQTSMYLCASSPAGRGNETLFFGSGTQLSVL.

In the case of this clonotype: One junction end does not reproduce the germline sequence, and a read error may be involved. V and J are TRBV11-2 and TRBJ1-6, with TRBD1 identical over 10 bases. CDR1 is SGHAT, CDR2 FQNNGV, per germline. The length of the CDR3 is 15 residues. This chain's CDR3 is CASSLGQGADSPPHF. Written as DNA, the CDR3 is TGTGCCAGCAGCTTAGGACAGGGGGCGGATTCACCCCCCCACTTT.

The rearrangement joins TRBV18 to TRBJ2-5; D is possibly TRBD2 (5 bases). There are 15 residues in the CDR3. The germline V gene has CDR1 KGHSH and CDR2 LQKENI. The V end lost 2 bases, the J end lost 5 bases, and 15 bases lay between the germline ends. The CDR3 DNA follows: TGTGCCAGCTCACCAATTTGGCATGGGGAGGAGACCCAGTACTTC. Amino acids: CASSPIWHGEETQYF.

This clonotype was found a few times. The chain carries TRBV7-9 and TRBJ2-5; no reliable D call. The germline gives CDR1 SEHNR, CDR2 FQNEAQ (reference sequence). Between the trimmed V and J ends, which lost 5 bases and 5 bases, there was a span of 12 bases. The CDR3 runs 13 residues. CDR3 sequence: CASSETAPETQYF. CDR3 DNA sequence: TGTGCCAGCAGCGAAACAGCGCCCGAGACCCAGTACTTC. Drawing the rest from reference TRBV7-9 and TRBJ2-5, the complete variable domain is DTGVSQNPRHKITKRGQNVTFRCDPISEHNRLYWYRQTLGQGPEFLTYFQNEAQLEKSRLLSDRFSAERPKGSFSTLEIQRTEQGDSAMYLCASSETAPETQYFGPGTRLLVL.

A note on this clonotype: A single base separates this from a much larger clone, so it may be a read error. This chain joins TRBV12-3 or TRBV12-4 and TRBJ2-7; possible D gene TRBD2, 5 bases. V was pared by 5 bases and J by 2 bases, with 19 bases between. This CDR3 comprises 16 residues. The CDR3, as DNA: TGTGCCAGCAGTCACTCGGGATTCGTGGGAGCCTACGAGCAGTACTTC. Translating gives CASSHSGFVGAYEQYF.

This clonotype was counted between two and nine times. This rearrangement joins TRBV20-1 to TRBJ1-4; no definite D call. The CDR3 has 17 amino acids. V was trimmed by 5 bases and J by 8 bases, leaving 27 bases between them. Germline V gene sequence: CDR1 DFQATT, CDR2 SNEGSKA (reference sequence). CDR3: CSAAQFGPAPEREKLFF. The CDR3 DNA follows: TGCAGTGCTGCACAGTTTGGTCCTGCGCCCGAGAGGGAAAAACTGTTTTTT.

The gene calls are TRBV4-2 and TRBJ2-5; D may be TRBD2 (6 bases). The CDR3 consists of 18 residues. The V end was cut by 0 bases, the J end by 5 bases, with 22 bases between. Germline-derived CDR1 and CDR2 are LGHNA and YNFKEQ. The CDR3 nucleotides read TGTGCCAGCAGCCAAGATCGTGGCGGGACCGGTGAGGGGGAGACCCAGTACTTC. This gives the protein CASSQDRGGTGEGETQYF.

This clonotype was seen a few times. A far larger clone lies a single base away; this is likely a read error. The V gene is TRBV11-2, the J gene TRBJ1-1; D is unresolved. V was cut by 1 base and J by 6 bases, with 12 bases left in between. CDR3 size: 14 residues. The germline V gene has CDR1 SGHAT and CDR2 FQNNGV. The CDR3 bases are TGTGCCAGCAGCTTAGCCACCCACCCCCCTGAAGCTTTCTTT. It is translated as CASSLATHPPEAFF.

This clonotype was detected many times. The rearrangement uses TRBV12-3 or TRBV12-4 and TRBJ1-1; D is undetermined. CDR3 length: 11 amino acids. The ends were cut back, 2 bases at V and 8 bases at J, with 6 bases in the middle. The CDR3 spells CASSLRQEAFF. The CDR3, as DNA: TGTGCCAGCAGTTTACGGCAGGAAGCTTTCTTT.

This clonotype was recorded many times. This chain links TRBV7-2 with TRBJ1-1, with D tentatively TRBD1 (5 bases). The germline V and J ends were trimmed by 5 bases and 8 bases, with 21 bases remaining between them. This CDR3 region has 15 residues. Germline CDR1 SGHTA, CDR2 FQGNSA. Here the CDR3 reads CASSPPAGQKAEAFF. CDR3 DNA sequence: TGTGCCAGCAGCCCGCCCGCCGGACAAAAGGCGGAAGCTTTCTTT.

This clonotype was observed many times. The chain couples TRBV2 to TRBJ1-1; no clear D gene. The CDR3 loop spans 12 amino acids. V was cut by 6 bases and J by 0 bases, with 5 bases left in between. Germline lookup yields CDR1 SNHLY and CDR2 FYNNEI. The CDR3 DNA sequence: TGTGCCAGCAGAATAGTGAACACTGAAGCTTTCTTT. Protein sequence: CASRIVNTEAFF.